Given below is one T cell receptor beta chain in context. In its sample, this clone was seen a few times. Its antigen has not been determined. Base-call qualities are not available, and no considerably larger clone is one nucleotide away. Each collaborating institution followed its own protocols to collect whole blood in K2EDTA tubes. For TCRbeta analysis, collaborators shipped samples as frozen whole blood, isolated PBMCs, or DNA extracted from either of those sample types. This specimen belongs to a study of blood T cell repertoires in COVID-19 (TCRdb year 2020). Looking at the study overall: The collaborator samples originated in the United States, Italy and Spain and spanned the acute and convalescent phases of COVID-19. The prospective study material was composed of cDNA or gDNA derived from T cells, B-cell-depleted T cells, or PBMCs. Subjects who had been exposed to COVID-19, were actively infected with it, or had recovered from it provided the deeply sampled blood TCRbeta repertoires that made up the dataset. The repertoires were made available in a free public database intended to serve as a resource for research on the immune response to SARS-CoV-2. The samples were drawn from two sources: the first 160 participants of the ongoing ImmuneRACE study, and over 950 subjects contributed by 6 global collaborators. The sample metadata nearly always contained a de-identified subject ID, COVID-19 status, age in years and sex. Where available, HLA class I and class II types were taken from metadata supplied by the sample provider and were not determined by assay-based typing.

The paper as a whole reports these results and caveats: The quantity of clinical and demographic metadata differed by source and by participant and was supplied without curation.

The junction carries 7 bases between V and J, which are trimmed by 2 bases and 1 base respectively. CDR3 length: 13 amino acids, cysteine to phenylalanine. Here the CDR3 DNA is all that survives: 39 bases in frame from base 1. CDR1 and CDR2, per the germline V gene, are SQVTM and ANQGSEA. The immunoSEQ Assay, a bias-controlled multiplex PCR, was used to amplify TCRbeta CDR3 regions from genomic DNA. The study's own analysis went as follows. Nucleated cell counts per sample were estimated from amplification of reference gene primers within the assay. To quantify the absolute abundance of each unique TCRbeta CDR3 rearrangement, sequence reads were collapsed and filtered. For each sample, productive Simpson clonality was calculated as the square root of Simpson's diversity index across productive rearrangements. TCRdb's version of the immuneACCESS table is confined to in-frame rearrangements and falls short of the full clone set. An unresolved V gene accounts for under half of the shortfall where checked; the remainder is of unknown origin. V and J calls plus clone size are reproduced from that table; the DNA served to infer D and trimming. The table for this sample lists 130,000 to 150,000 clones; about 80% of them were counted only once. The ten largest account for around 5% of the sample.

The source material was peripheral blood. This receptor was taken from a human donor in a cohort sampled during active COVID-19. The V and J genes are TRBV29-1 and TRBJ2-3, and perhaps TRBD1 as D gene, on 5 matching bases. The CDR3 amino acid sequence is: CSVELQGTDTQYF. The DNA is as follows: TGCAGCGTTGAATTACAGGGCACAGATACGCAGTATTTT.